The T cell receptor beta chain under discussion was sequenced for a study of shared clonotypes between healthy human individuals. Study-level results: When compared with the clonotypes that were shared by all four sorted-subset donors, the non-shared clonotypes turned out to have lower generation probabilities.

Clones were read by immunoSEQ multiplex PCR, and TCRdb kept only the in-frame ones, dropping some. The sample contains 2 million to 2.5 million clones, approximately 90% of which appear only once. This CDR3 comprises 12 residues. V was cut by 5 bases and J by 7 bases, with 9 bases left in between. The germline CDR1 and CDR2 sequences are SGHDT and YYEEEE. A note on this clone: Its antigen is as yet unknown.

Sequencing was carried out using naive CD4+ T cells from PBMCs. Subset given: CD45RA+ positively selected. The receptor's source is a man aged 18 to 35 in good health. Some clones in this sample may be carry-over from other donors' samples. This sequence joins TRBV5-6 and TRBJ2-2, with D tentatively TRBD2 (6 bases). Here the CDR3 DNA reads TGTGCCAGCAGACTGCGGGGCGGGGAGCTGTTTTTT. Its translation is CASRLRGGELFF.